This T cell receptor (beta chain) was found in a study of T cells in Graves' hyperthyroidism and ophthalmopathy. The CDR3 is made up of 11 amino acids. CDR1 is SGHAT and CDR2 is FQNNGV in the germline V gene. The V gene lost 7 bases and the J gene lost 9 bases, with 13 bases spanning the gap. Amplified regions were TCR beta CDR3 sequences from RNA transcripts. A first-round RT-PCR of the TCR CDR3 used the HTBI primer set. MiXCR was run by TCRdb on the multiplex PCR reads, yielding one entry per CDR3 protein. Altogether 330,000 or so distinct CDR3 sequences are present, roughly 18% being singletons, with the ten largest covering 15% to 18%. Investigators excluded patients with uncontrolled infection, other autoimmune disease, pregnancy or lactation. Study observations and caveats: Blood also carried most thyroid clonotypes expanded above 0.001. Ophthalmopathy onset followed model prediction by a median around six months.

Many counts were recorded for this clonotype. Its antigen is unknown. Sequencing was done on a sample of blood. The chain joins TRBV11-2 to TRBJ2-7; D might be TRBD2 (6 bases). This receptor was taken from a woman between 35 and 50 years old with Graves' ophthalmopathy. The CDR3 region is CASKRLESQYF. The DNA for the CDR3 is TGTGCCAGCAAAAGACTAGAGTCGCAGTACTTC.